This TCR beta chain was obtained from a study of brain T cells in children with intractable seizures. The protocol was immunoSEQ multiplex PCR, while the TCRdb copy is restricted to in-frame clones and leaves out a portion. The table has 70,000 to 85,000 clones, about 93% seen once. Sequencing was limited to surgery cases with top T cell transcript signatures in brain tissue. The CDR3 loop spans 12 amino acids. V gave up 4 bases and J gave up 4 bases, with 4 bases separating them. The germline gives CDR1 LGHDT, CDR2 YNNKEL (reference sequence). Regarding the study as a whole: Pre-surgery blood may have been undersampled, hiding some clones.

To note about this clone: Its target is unknown.

The chain recombines TRBV3-1 (or the pseudogene TRBV3-2) with TRBJ2-2; D not resolved. This TCR came from a girl aged 2 to 9 with Rasmussen encephalitis and intractable seizures. This material consisted of peripheral blood, taken at surgery. The chain's CDR3 is CASSPPTGELFF. Written as DNA, the CDR3 is TGTGCCAGCAGCCCCCCCACCGGGGAGCTGTTTTTT.